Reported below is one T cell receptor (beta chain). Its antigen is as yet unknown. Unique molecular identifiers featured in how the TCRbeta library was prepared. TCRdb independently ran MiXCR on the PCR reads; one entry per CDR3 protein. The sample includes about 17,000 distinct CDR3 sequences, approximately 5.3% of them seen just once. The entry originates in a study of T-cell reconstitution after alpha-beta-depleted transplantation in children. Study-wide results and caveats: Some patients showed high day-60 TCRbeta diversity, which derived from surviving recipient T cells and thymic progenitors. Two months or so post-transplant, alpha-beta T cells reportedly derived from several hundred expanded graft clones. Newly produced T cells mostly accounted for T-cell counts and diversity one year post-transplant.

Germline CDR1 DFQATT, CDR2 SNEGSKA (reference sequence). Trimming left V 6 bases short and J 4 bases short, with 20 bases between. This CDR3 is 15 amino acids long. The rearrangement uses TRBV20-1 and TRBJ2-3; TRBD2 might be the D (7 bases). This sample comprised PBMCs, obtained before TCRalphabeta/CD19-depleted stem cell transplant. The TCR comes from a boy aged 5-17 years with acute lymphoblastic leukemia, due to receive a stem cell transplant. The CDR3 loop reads CSAGGASARSDTQYF. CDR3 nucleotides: TGCAGTGCAGGGGGGGCTAGCGCCCGCTCAGATACGCAGTATTTT.